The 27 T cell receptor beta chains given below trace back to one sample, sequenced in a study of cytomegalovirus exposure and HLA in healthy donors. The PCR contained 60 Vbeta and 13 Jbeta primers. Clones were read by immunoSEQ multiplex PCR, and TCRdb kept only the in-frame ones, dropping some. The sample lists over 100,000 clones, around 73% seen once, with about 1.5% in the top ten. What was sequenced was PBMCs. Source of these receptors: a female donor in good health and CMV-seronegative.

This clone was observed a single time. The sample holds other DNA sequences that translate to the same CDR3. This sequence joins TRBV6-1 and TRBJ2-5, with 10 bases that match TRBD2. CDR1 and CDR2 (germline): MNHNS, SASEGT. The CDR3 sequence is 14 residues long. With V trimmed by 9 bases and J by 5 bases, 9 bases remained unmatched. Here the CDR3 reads CASSSGSTQETQYF. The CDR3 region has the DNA TGTGCCAGTTCTAGCGGGAGTACTCAGGAGACCCAGTACTTC.

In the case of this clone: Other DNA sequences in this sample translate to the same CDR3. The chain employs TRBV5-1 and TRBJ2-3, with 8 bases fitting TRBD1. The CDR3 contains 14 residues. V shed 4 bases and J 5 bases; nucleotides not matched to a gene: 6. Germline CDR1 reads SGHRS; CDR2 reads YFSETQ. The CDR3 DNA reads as TGCGCCAGCAGCCTAGGACAGGGTGGAGATACGCAGTATTTT. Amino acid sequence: CASSLGQGGDTQYF.

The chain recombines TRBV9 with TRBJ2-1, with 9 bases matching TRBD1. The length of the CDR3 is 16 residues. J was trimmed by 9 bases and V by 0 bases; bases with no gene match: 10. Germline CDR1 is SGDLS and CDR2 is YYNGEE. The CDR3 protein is CASSVGDRDIWSEQFF. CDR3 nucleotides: TGTGCCAGCAGCGTAGGGGACAGGGATATCTGGAGTGAGCAGTTCTTC.

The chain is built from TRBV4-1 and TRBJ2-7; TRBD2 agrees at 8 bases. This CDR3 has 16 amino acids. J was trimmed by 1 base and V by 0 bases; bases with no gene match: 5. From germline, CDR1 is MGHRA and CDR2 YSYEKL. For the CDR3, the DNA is TGCGCCAGCAGCCAAGATTCGGTAGCGGGATCCTACGAGCAGTACTTC. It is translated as CASSQDSVAGSYEQYF.

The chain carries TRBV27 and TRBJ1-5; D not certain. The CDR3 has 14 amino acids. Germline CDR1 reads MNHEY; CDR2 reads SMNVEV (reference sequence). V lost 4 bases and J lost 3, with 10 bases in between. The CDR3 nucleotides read TGTGCCAGCAGTTCGGGGTTTGACAATCAGCCCCAGCATTTT. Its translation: CASSSGFDNQPQHF.

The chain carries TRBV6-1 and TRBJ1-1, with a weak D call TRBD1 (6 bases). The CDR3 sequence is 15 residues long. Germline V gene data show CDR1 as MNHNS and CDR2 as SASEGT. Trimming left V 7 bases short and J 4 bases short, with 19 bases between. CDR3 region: CASIQGTGWGTEAFF. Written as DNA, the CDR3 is TGTGCCAGCATACAGGGTACCGGATGGGGCACTGAAGCTTTCTTT.

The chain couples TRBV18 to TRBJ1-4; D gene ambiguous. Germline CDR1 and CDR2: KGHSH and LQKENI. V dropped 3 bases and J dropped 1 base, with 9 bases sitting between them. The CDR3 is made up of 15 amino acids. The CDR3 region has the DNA TGTGCCAGCTCACCCCTAAGCGAAACTAATGAAAAACTGTTTTTT. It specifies CASSPLSETNEKLFF. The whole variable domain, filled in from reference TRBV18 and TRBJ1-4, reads NAGVMQNPRHLVRRRGQEARLRCSPMKGHSHVYWYRQLPEEGLKFMVYLQKENIIDESGMPKERFSAEFPKEGPSILRIQQVVRGDSAAYFCASSPLSETNEKLFFGSGTQLSVL.

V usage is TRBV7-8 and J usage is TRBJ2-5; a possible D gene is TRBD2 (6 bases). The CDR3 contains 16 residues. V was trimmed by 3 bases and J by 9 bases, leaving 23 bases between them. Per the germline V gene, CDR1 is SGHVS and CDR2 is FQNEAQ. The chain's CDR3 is CASSFLVAEGSRAQYF. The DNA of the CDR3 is TGTGCCAGCAGCTTTCTTGTAGCGGAGGGGTCAAGGGCCCAGTACTTC.

The CDR3 region is CASSLGGQGAGANVLTF. The CDR3, as DNA: TGCGCCAGCAGCTTGGGCGGACAGGGGGCTGGGGCCAACGTCCTGACTTTC. The chain combines TRBV5-1 with TRBJ2-6, with 10 bases lining up with TRBD1. The CDR3 covers 17 residues. Germline loops: CDR1 SGHRS, CDR2 YFSETQ. J lost 2 bases, V lost 0 bases, and 2 bases had no gene match.

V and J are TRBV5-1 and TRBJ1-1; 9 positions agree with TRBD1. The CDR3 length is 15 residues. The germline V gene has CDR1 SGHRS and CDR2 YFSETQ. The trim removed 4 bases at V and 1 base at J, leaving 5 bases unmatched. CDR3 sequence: CASSPHRGQNTEAFF. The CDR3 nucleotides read TGCGCCAGCAGCCCCCACAGGGGGCAGAACACTGAAGCTTTCTTT.

CDR3 bases: TGTGCCAGCAGCTTAAAACTAGCGGGGTTCACAGATACGCAGTATTTT. The encoded protein is CASSLKLAGFTDTQYF. The chain employs TRBV11-2 and TRBJ2-3; TRBD2 matches 10 bases. The CDR3 sequence is 16 residues long. Germline assignment: CDR1 SGHAT and CDR2 FQNNGV. V was pared by 2 bases and J by 2 bases, with 4 bases of the junction left unmatched.

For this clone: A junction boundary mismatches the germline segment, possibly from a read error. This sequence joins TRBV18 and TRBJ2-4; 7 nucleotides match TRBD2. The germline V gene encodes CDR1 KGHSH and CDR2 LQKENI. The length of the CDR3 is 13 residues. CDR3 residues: CASSPETGGLLDF. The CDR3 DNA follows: TGTGCCAGCTCACCGGAAACGGGAGGCCTATTGGACTTC.

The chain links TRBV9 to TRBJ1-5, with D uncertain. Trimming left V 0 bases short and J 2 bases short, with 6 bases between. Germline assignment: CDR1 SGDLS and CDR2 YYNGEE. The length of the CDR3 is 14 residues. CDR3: CASSVGSGNQPQHF. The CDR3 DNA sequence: TGTGCCAGCAGCGTAGGATCGGGCAATCAGCCCCAGCATTTT.

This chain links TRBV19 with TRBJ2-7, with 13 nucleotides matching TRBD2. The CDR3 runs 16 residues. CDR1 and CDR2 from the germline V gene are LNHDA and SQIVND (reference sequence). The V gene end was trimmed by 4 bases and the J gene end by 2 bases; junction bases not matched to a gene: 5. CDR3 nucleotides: TGTGCCAGTAGTAAACTAGCGGGAGGGCGGCCCTACGAGCAGTACTTC. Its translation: CASSKLAGGRPYEQYF.

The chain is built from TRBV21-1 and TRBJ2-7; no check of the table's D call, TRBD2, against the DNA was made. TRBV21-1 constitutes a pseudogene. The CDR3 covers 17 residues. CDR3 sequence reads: CASSKGAGLADPYEQYF. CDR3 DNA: TGTGCCAGCAGCAAAGGGGCGGGGCTAGCGGACCCCTACGAGCAGTACTTC.

In nucleotides, the CDR3 is TGTGCCAGTATTGGCAGATCTCATAGCAATCAGCCCCAGCATTTT. Residues: CASIGRSHSNQPQHF. The chain links TRBV28 to TRBJ1-5, with D unresolved. V lost 9 bases and J lost 0, with 15 bases in between. The CDR3 length is 15 residues. Germline CDR1 MDHEN, CDR2 SYDVKM.

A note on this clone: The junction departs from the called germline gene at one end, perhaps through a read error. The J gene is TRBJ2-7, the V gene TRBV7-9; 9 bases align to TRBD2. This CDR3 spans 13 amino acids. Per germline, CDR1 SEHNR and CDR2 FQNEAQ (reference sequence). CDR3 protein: CASSLTASGMFCF. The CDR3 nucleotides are TGTGCCAGCAGCTTAACGGCTAGCGGGATGTTTTGCTTC.

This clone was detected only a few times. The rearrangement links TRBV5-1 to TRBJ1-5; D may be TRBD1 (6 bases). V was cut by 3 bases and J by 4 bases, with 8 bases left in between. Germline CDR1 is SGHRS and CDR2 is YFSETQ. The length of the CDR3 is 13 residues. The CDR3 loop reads CASSWQGNQPQHF. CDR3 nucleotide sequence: TGCGCCAGCAGCTGGCAGGGGAATCAGCCCCAGCATTTT.

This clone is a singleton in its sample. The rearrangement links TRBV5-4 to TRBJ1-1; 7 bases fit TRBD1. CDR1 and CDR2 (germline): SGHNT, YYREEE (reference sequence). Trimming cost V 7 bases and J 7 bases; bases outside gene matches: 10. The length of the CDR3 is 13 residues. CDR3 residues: CASHNRGESEAFF. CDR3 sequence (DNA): TGTGCCAGCCACAACAGGGGCGAGAGTGAAGCTTTCTTT.

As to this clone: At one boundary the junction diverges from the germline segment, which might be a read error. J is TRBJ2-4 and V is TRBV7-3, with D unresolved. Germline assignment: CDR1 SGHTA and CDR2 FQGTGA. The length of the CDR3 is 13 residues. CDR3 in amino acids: CASSFTAKNSQYF. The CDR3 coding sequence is TGTGCCAGCAGCTTCACCGCAAAAAACAGTCAGTACTTC.

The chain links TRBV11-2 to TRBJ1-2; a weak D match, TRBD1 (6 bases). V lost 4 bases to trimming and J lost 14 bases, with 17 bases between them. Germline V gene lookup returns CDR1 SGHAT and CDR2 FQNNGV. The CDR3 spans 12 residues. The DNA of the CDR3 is TGTGCCAGCAGCTCCGGGACATCGCAGGAAACCTTC. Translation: CASSSGTSQETF.

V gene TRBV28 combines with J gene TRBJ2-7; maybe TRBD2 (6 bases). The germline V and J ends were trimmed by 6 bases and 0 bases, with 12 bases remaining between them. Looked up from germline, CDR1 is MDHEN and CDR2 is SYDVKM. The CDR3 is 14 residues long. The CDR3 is CASRTGTLSYEQYF. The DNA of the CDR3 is TGTGCCAGCAGAACCGGGACTCTCTCCTACGAGCAGTACTTC.

The CDR3 sequence: CASSPPRQGSLHEQFF. The CDR3 bases are TGTGCCAGCAGCCCCCCCCGACAGGGAAGTCTCCATGAGCAGTTCTTC. The chain joins TRBV13 to TRBJ2-1; TRBD1 aligns across 7 bases. The CDR3 is made up of 16 amino acids. Losses at the gene ends were 5 bases for V and 8 bases for J; bases not matched to a gene: 15. Per the germline V gene, CDR1 is PRHDT and CDR2 is FYEKMQ (reference sequence). The full variable domain, in which reference TRBV13 and TRBJ2-1 provide the parts outside the CDR3, is AAGVIQSPRHLIKEKRETATLKCYPIPRHDTVYWYQQGPGQDPQFLISFYEKMQSDKGSIPDRFSAQQFSDYHSELNMSSLELGDSALYFCASSPPRQGSLHEQFFGPGTRLTVL.

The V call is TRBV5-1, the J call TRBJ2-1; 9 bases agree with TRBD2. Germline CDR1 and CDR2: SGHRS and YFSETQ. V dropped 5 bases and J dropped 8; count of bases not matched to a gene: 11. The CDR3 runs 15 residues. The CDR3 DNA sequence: TGCGCCAGCAGTCCAATAGCGGGAGCAGGCGATGAGCAGTTCTTC. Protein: CASSPIAGAGDEQFF.

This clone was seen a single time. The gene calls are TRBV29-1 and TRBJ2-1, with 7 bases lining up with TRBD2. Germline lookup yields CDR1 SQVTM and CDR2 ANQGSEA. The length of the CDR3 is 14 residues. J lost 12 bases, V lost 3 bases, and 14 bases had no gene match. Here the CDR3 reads CSVDFRGSRWTQFF. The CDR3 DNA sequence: TGCAGCGTTGATTTCCGCGGGAGTCGCTGGACGCAGTTCTTC.

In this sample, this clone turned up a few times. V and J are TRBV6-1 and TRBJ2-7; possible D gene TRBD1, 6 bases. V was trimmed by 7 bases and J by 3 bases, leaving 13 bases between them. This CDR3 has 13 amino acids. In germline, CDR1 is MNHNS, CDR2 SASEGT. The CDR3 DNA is TGTGCCAGCACCCACAGGGTAAACTACGAGCAGTACTTC. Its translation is CASTHRVNYEQYF.

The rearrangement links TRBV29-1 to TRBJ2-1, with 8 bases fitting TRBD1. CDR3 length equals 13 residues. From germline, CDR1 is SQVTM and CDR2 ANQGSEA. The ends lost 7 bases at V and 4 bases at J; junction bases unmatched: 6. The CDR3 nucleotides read TGCAGCGCCCGGACAGGGCCTTACAATGAGCAGTTCTTC. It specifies CSARTGPYNEQFF.